This TCR beta chain was identified during a study of kidney transplant recipient with SARS-CoV-2 infection. Via MiXCR, TCRdb re-called the reads, giving one row per CDR3 protein. The repertoire includes under 300,000 distinct CDR3 sequences, 29% of them detected once, and around 7.8% sits in the top ten. This clonotype came up a few times. One junction end does not reproduce the germline sequence, and a read error may be involved. The sequence was collected from a male patient aged 25-45 years who had COVID-19 and was a kidney transplant recipient. Some T cells may trace back to the graft donor. Specimen: a blood sample, collected at baseline and between days 110 and 120 from a kidney transplant recipient.

CDR3 amino acids: CASNLAIAGVVRGELFF. CDR3 bases: TGTGCCAGCAACTTGGCGATAGCGGGAGTGGTCCGCGGGGAGCTGTTTTTT. The genes are TRBV5-5 and TRBJ2-2, with 9 bases lining up with TRBD2. The CDR3 runs to 17 residues. Looked up from germline, CDR1 is SGHKS and CDR2 is YYEKEE (reference sequence). Complete variable domain (other parts from reference TRBV5-5 and TRBJ2-2): DAGVTQSPTHLIKTRGQQVTLRCSPISGHKSVSWYQQVLGQGPQFIFQYYEKEERGRGNFPDRFSARQFPNYSSELNVNALLLGDSALYLCASNLAIAGVVRGELFFGEGSRLTVL.